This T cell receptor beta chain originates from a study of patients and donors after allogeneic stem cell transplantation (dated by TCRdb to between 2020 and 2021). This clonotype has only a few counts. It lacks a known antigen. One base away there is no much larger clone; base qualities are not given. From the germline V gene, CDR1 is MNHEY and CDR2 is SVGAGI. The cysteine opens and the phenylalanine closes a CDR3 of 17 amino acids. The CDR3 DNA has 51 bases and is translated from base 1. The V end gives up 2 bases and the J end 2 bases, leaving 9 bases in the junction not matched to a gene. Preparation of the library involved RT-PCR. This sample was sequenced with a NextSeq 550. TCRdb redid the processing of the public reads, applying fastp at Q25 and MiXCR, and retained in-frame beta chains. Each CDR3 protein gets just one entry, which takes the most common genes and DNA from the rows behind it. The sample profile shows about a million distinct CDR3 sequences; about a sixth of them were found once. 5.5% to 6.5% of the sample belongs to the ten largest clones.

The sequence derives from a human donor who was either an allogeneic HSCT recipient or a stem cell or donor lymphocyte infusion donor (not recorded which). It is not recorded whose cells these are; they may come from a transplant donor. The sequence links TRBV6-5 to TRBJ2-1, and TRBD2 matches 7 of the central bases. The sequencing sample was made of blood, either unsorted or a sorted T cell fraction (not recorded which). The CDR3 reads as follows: CASSYGSGGSPYNEQFF. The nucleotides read TGTGCCAGCAGTTACGGATCCGGCGGGAGTCCCTACAATGAGCAGTTCTTC.